Each of the 8 T cell receptor beta chains below was sequenced from the same sample in a study of beta chain features in type 1 diabetes. Reverse transcription of all isolated RNA meant that expressed TCRB transcripts were sequenced. Only in-frame clones appear in the TCRdb table, and some are missing; sequencing was by immunoSEQ multiplex PCR. The sample carries some 410,000 clones, approximately 15% recorded once. The sequenced sample consisted of naive CD4+ T cells from blood. Receptor source: a young man in good health.

There are a few counts of this clone. The CDR3 loop is CASSITKNTEAFF. The DNA of the CDR3 is TGTGCCAGCAGCATAACAAAGAACACTGAAGCTTTCTTT. V gene TRBV7-2 combines with J gene TRBJ1-1; no clear D gene. This CDR3 region has 13 residues. The V and J ends lost 5 bases and 1 base respectively, with 8 bases between them. Germline V gives CDR1 SGHTA, CDR2 FQGNSA.

V usage is TRBV21-1 and J usage is TRBJ2-7. TRBV21-1 is shown as a pseudogene. The CDR3 length is 17 residues. The CDR3 is CASSKAHECSLEDEQYV. The CDR3 DNA reads TGTGCCAGCAGCAAAGCGCACGAGTGCAGCTTAGAGGACGAGCAGTACGTC.

This clone was counted between two and nine times. The V and J genes are TRBV30 and TRBJ1-4; a possible D gene is TRBD1 (6 bases). Germline V gene sequence: CDR1 GTSNPN, CDR2 SVGIG (reference sequence). The CDR3 covers 11 residues. Trimming shortened V by 3 bases and J by 8 bases, and 7 bases separated the two germline ends. The CDR3 reads CAWSQGEKLFF. The CDR3 DNA sequence: TGTGCCTGGAGCCAGGGGGAAAAACTGTTTTTT.

This CDR3 is CAWGRSGNTIYF. CDR3 DNA sequence: TGTGCCTGGGGGAGGTCTGGAAACACCATATATTTT. The rearrangement links TRBV30 to TRBJ1-3; D unclear. The CDR3 runs 12 residues. CDR1 GTSNPN and CDR2 SVGIG come from the germline V gene (reference sequence). V was cut by 5 bases and J by 1 base, with 6 bases left in between.

Notes on this clone: Other nucleotide sequences in the sample specify the same CDR3. The chain joins TRBV7-2 to TRBJ2-3, with D possibly matching TRBD2 (6 bases). The CDR3 is 15 residues long. V dropped 1 base and J dropped 0 bases, with 8 bases sitting between them. Germline loops: CDR1 SGHTA, CDR2 FQGNSA. The CDR3 DNA sequence: TGTGCCAGCAGCTTAGTAGCGGTGAGCACAGATACGCAGTATTTT. This codes for CASSLVAVSTDTQYF. The full variable domain, completed using reference TRBV7-2 and TRBJ2-3, is GAGVSQSPSNKVTEKGKDVELRCDPISGHTALYWYRQSLGQGLEFLIYFQGNSAPDKSGLPSDRFSAERTGGSVSTLTIQRTQQEDSAVYLCASSLVAVSTDTQYFGPGTRLTVL.

The J gene is TRBJ1-4, the V gene TRBV7-9, with D unclear. Looked up from germline, CDR1 is SEHNR and CDR2 is FQNEAQ (reference sequence). The length of the CDR3 is 13 residues. V lost 1 base and J 5 bases, leaving 5 bases between the germline ends. The DNA for the CDR3 is TGTGCCAGCAGCTTAGAAGGGAATGAAAAACTGTTTTTT. Amino acids: CASSLEGNEKLFF.

There are a few counts of this clone. This sequence joins TRBV7-2 and TRBJ2-3; 7 bases map to TRBD2. CDR3 size: 16 residues. The junction had 10 bases not matched to a gene; V was cut back by 5 bases and J by 2 bases. Germline assignment: CDR1 SGHTA and CDR2 FQGNSA. The CDR3 DNA is TGTGCCAGCAGCAAAGCAGGGACTACGCTCACAGATACGCAGTATTTT. It yields the protein CASSKAGTTLTDTQYF.

The chain links TRBV5-6 to TRBJ2-3; D gene unclear. V was clipped by 0 bases and J by 4 bases, with 6 bases between them. Germline V gene lookup returns CDR1 SGHDT and CDR2 YYEEEE. The CDR3 loop spans 13 amino acids. The CDR3 region is CASSLGVSDTQYF. Written as DNA, the CDR3 is TGTGCCAGCAGCTTGGGAGTATCAGATACGCAGTATTTT. Full variable domain (remainder filled in from reference TRBV5-6 and TRBJ2-3): DAGVTQSPTHLIKTRGQQVTLRCSPKSGHDTVSWYQQALGQGPQFIFQYYEEEERQRGNFPDRFSGHQFPNYSSELNVNALLLGDSALYLCASSLGVSDTQYFGPGTRLTVL.